The 7 T cell receptor beta chains presented below share a single source sample, sequenced in a study of OX40 agonist ivuxolimab in advanced cancers. Some clones are missing from TCRdb's copy, which holds only in-frame ones; the method was immunoSEQ multiplex PCR. In the table there are roughly 48,000 clones, roughly 89% of which are singletons. The specimen comprised CD4+ or CD8+ T cells sorted from blood, sampled in a trial of the OX40 agonist ivuxolimab. The receptor source for this set is an adult with an advanced solid tumor such as melanoma, head and neck, liver or kidney cancer.

The count of this clone is one. The V call is TRBV29-1, the J call TRBJ1-1; 8 bases align to TRBD1. Trimming took 4 bases from V and 1 from J; bases not matched to a gene: 11. CDR1 and CDR2 from the germline V gene are SQVTM and ANQGSEA. This CDR3 is 16 amino acids long. In DNA form, the CDR3 reads TGCAGCGTTGCTCATCTGGACAGGGAACCGAACACTGAAGCTTTCTTT. Amino acid sequence: CSVAHLDREPNTEAFF.

The chain combines TRBV27 with TRBJ2-7; 8 bases fit TRBD2. CDR1 is MNHEY and CDR2 is SMNVEV in the germline V gene (reference sequence). J lost 2 bases, V lost 5 bases, and 5 bases had no gene match. The CDR3 spans 14 residues. CDR3 amino acids: CASSLSGTTYEQYF. CDR3 in DNA: TGTGCCAGCAGTCTTAGCGGGACCACCTACGAGCAGTACTTC.

This chain joins TRBV16 and TRBJ1-6; D perhaps matches TRBD1 (5 bases). Trimming took off 5 bases at V and 0 bases at J, with 14 bases between the two ends. The CDR3 sequence is 17 residues long. The V gene's germline CDR1 is KGHSY and CDR2 FQNENV. CDR3 bases: TGTGCCAGCAGCAGACAGCCCTCTAGCTCCTATAATTCACCCCTCCACTTT. Translating gives CASSRQPSSSYNSPLHF.

The chain links TRBV25-1 to TRBJ2-1, with 13 bases aligning to TRBD2. The CDR3 is made up of 16 amino acids. V dropped 7 bases and J dropped 6; count of bases not matched to a gene: 9. CDR1 MGHDK and CDR2 SYGVNS come from the germline V gene. The CDR3 DNA reads TGTGCCAGCACCCGGGGACTAGCGGGGTGGGGCAATGAGCAGTTCTTC. Amino acid sequence: CASTRGLAGWGNEQFF.

By sample share, this clone is medium-sized. The gene calls are TRBV27 and TRBJ2-7; 8 nucleotides align to TRBD1. The CDR3 totals 15 residues. After removal of 2 bases from V and 7 bases from J, the junction contained 10 bases not matched to a gene. Germline lookup yields CDR1 MNHEY and CDR2 SMNVEV (reference sequence). The CDR3 here is CASSLMAGGMGEQYF. The CDR3 nucleotides are TGTGCCAGCAGTTTAATGGCAGGGGGCATGGGGGAGCAGTACTTC.

This clone has just one count. This chain links TRBV7-9 with TRBJ2-5; possibly TRBD2 for D (5 bases). The DNA matches TRBJ2-7 better at its end, which makes the J call doubtful. Germline V lookup: CDR1 SEHNR, CDR2 FQNEAQ (reference sequence). The CDR3 has 12 amino acids. The CDR3 nucleotides are TGTGCCAGCAGTTCGACTACTCACGAGCAGTACTTC. Translation: CASSSTTHEQYF.

The J gene is TRBJ1-2, the V gene TRBV19, with D possibly being TRBD1 (5 bases). Germline values: CDR1 LNHDA, CDR2 SQIVND (reference sequence). Deletions cut 5 bases from V and 8 bases from J, with 9 bases between. This CDR3 spans 11 amino acids. The CDR3 loop is CASSLGLGYTF. The DNA of the CDR3 is TGTGCCAGTAGTCTGGGACTGGGCTACACCTTC.